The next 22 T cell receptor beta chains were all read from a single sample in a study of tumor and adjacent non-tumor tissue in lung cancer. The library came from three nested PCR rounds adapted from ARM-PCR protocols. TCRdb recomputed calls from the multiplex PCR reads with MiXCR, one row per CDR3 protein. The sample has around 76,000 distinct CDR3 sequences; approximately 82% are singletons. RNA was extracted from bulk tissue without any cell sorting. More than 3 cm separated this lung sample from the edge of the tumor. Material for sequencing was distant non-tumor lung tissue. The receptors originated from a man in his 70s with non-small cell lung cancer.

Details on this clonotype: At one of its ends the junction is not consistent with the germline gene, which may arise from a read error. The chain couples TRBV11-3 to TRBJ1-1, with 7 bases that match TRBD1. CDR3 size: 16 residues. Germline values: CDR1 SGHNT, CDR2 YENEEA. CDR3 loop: CASSFRDRILNADAFF. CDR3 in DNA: TGTGCGAGCAGCTTCCGGGACAGAATCCTGAACGCTGATGCTTTCTTC.

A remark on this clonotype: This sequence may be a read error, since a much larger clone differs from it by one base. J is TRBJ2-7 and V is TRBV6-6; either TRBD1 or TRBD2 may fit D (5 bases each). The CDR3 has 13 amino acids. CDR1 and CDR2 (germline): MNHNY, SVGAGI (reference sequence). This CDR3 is CAISPGPNYEQYF. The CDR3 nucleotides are TGTGCTATATCACCGGGACCCAACTACGAGCAGTACTTC.

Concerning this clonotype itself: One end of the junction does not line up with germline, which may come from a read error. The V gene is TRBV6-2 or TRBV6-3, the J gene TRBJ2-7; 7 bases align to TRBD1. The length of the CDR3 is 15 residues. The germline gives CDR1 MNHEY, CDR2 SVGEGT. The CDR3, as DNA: TGTGGCAGCAGCACTAAGACAGGGTTTAAATACGAGCAGTACTTC. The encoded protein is CGSSTKTGFKYEQYF.

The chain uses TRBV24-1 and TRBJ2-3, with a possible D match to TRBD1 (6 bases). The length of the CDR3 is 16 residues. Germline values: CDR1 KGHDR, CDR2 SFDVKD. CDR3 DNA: TGTGAAACACAAGGTAAAGGGGGTTACCGCACAGATACGCAGTATTTT. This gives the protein CETQGKGGYRTDTQYF.

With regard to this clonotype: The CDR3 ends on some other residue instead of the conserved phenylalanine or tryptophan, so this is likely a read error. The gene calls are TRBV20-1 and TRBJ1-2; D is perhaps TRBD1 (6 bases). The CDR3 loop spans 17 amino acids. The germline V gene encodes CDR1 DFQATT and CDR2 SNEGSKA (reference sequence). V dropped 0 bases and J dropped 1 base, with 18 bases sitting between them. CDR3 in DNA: TGCAGTGCTAGAGATATCAGGACCGGACAGTTTAACTATGGCTACACCTCC. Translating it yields CSARDIRTGQFNYGYTS.

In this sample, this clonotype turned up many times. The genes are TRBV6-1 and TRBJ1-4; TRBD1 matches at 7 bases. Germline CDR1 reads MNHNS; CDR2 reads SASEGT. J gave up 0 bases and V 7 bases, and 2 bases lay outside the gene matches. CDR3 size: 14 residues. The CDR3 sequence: CASTDRATNEKLFF. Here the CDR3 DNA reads TGTGCCAGCACCGACAGGGCAACTAATGAAAAACTGTTTTTT.

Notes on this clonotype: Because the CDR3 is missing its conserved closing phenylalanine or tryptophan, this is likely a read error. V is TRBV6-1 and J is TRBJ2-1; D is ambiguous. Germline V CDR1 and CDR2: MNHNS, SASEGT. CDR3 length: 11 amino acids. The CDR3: CVSSPYNEQFL. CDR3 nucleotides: TGTGTCAGCAGTCCCTACAATGAGCAGTTCTTA.

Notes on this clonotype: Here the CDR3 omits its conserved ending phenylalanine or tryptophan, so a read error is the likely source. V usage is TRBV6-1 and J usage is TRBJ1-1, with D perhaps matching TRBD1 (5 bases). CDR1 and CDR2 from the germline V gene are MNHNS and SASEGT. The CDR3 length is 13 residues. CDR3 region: CASSAGWNNEAFS. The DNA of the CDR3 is TGTGCCAGCAGCGCAGGGTGGAACAATGAAGCTTTCTCT.

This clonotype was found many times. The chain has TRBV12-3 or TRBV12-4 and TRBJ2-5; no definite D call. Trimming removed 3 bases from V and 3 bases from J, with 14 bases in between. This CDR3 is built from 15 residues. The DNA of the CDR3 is TGTGCCAGCAGTTTTATAGGAGCCGAGGAAGAGACCCAGTACTTC. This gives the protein CASSFIGAEEETQYF.

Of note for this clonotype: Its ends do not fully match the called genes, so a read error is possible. The DNA for the CDR3 is TGCGCCAGCCGTTACAAGGCGGGCACTGAAGCTTACTTT. Amino acid sequence: CASRYKAGTEAYF. V and J are TRBV10-2 and TRBJ1-1; D call uncertain. The CDR3 loop spans 13 amino acids. The germline gives CDR1 WSHSY, CDR2 SAAADI.

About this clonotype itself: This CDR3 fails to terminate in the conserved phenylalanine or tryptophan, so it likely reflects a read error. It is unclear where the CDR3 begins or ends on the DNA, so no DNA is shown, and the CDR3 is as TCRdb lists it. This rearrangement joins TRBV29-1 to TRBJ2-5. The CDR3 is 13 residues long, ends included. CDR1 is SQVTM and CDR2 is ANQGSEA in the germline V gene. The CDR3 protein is CSAADRFQETQYS.

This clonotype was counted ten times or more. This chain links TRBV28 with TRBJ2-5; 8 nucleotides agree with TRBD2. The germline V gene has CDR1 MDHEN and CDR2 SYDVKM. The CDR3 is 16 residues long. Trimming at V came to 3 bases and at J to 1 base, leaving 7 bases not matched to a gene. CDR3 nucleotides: TGTGCCAGCAGTTTTCGGAGCGGGAGTCTCCAAGAGACCCAGTACTTC. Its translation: CASSFRSGSLQETQYF.

Written as DNA, the CDR3 is TGCGCCAGCAGCCAAGTTTCATTTTTGGCGGGATCAGGCACCGGGGAGCTGTTTTTT. Encoded protein: CASSQVSFLAGSGTGELFF. This chain links TRBV4-1 with TRBJ2-2; D may be TRBD2 (6 bases). The CDR3 loop spans 19 amino acids. Trimming left V 1 base short and J 4 bases short, with 22 bases between. Germline lookup yields CDR1 MGHRA and CDR2 YSYEKL.

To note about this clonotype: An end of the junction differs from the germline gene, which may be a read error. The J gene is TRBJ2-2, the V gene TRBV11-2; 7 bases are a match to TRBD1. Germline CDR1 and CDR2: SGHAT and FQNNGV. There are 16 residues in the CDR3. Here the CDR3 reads CASSFRTGPSLGVLFF. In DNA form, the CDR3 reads TGTGCCAGCAGCTTTCGGACAGGTCCTTCCCTCGGGGTGCTGTTTTTT.

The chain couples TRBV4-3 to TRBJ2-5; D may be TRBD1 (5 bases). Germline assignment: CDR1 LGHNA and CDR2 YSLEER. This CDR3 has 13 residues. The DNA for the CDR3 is TGCACGAGCATCCAAGCCCTACAAGGGGCCCAGTACTTC. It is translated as CTSIQALQGAQYF.

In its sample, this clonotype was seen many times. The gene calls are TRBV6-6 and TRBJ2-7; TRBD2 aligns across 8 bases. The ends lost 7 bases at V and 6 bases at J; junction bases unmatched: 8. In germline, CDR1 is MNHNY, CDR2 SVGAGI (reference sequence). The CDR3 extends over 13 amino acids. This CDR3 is CASNPGGAGEQYF. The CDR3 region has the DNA TGTGCCAGCAACCCCGGGGGGGCTGGCGAGCAGTACTTC.

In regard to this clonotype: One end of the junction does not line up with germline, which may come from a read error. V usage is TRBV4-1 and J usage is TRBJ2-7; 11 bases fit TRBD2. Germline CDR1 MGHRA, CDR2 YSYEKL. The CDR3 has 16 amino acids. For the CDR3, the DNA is TGCGCCATCAGCCGGACACTAGCGGGAGAGTGGGACGAGCACTACTTC. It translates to CAISRTLAGEWDEHYF.

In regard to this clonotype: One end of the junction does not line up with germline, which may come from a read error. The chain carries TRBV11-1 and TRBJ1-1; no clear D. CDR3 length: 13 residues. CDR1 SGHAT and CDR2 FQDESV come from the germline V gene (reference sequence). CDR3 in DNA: TGTACCAGCAGCGCCGACATGGACACTGAAGCTTTCTTT. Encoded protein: CTSSADMDTEAFF.

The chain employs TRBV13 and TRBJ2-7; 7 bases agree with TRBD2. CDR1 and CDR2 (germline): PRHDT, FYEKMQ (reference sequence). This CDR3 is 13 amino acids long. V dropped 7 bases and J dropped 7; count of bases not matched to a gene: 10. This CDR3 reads CASTPLTLAEQYF. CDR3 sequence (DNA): TGTGCCAGCACCCCACTTACACTAGCGGAGCAGTACTTC.

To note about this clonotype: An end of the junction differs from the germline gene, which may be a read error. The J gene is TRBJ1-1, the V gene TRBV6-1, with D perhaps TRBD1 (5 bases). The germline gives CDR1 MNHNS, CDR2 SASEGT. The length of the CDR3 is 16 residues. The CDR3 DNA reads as TGTGCCAGCACTGAAGAGTGGCGCTCGGGGGACACTGAAGCTTTCTTT. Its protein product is CASTEEWRSGDTEAFF.

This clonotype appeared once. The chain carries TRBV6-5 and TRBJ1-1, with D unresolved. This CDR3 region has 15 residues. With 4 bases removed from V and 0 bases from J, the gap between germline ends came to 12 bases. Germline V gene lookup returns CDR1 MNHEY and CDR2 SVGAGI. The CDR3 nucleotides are TGTGCCAGCAGTTGCTCTATCAGGATGAACACTGAAGCTTTCTTT. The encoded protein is CASSCSIRMNTEAFF.

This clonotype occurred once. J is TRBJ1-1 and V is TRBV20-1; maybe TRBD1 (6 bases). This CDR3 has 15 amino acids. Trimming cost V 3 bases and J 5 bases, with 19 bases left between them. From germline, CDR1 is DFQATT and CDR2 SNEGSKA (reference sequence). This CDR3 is CSASTLGGGWTEAFF. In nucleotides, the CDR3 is TGCAGTGCTAGCACTCTAGGGGGGGGATGGACTGAAGCTTTCTTT.